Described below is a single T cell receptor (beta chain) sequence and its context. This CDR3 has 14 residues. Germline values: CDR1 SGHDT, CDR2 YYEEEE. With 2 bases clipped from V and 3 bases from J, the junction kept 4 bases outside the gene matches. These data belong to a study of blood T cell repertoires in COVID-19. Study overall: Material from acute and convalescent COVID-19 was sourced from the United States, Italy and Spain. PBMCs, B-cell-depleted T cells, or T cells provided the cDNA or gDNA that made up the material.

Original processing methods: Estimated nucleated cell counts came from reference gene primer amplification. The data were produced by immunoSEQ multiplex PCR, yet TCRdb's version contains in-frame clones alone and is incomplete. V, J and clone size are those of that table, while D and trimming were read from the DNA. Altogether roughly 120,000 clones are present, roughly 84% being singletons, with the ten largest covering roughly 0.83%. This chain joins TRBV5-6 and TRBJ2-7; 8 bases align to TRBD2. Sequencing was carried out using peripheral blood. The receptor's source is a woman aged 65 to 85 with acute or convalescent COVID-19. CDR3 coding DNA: TGTGCCAGCAGCTTTCCGGGACTAGGCTACGAGCAGTACTTC. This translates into CASSFPGLGYEQYF.